Shown below are 14 T cell receptor beta chains from a single sample sequenced in a study of beta chain features in type 1 diabetes. Expressed TCRB transcripts were sequenced because the entire RNA isolate underwent reverse transcription. Using immunoSEQ multiplex PCR, the repertoire was profiled, and TCRdb retains in-frame clones only, with some absent. The sample holds 430,000 or so clones, roughly an eighth seen once. The sample taken for sequencing was naive CD4+ T cells from blood. Receptors originate from a woman in her late teens or twenties in good health.

This clone was counted a few times. The J gene is TRBJ2-4, the V gene TRBV19; TRBD1 aligns across 7 bases. The V gene end was trimmed by 0 bases and the J gene end by 0 bases; junction bases not matched to a gene: 5. This CDR3 spans 17 amino acids. CDR1 is LNHDA and CDR2 is SQIVND in the germline V gene (reference sequence). The CDR3 nucleotides read TGTGCCAGTAGTATAGACAGGACAGGAACAGCCAAAAACATTCAGTACTTC. Protein: CASSIDRTGTAKNIQYF.

This clone was counted between two and nine times. This sequence joins TRBV5-1 and TRBJ2-3, with 9 bases aligning to TRBD2. This CDR3 has 13 residues. Losses at the gene ends were 7 bases for V and 3 bases for J; bases not matched to a gene: 3. The germline CDR1 and CDR2 sequences are SGHRS and YFSETQ. CDR3 in amino acids: CASRLAATDTQYF. In nucleotides, the CDR3 is TGCGCCAGCCGACTAGCGGCGACAGATACGCAGTATTTT.

CDR3: CASSPGTMTDTQYF. As DNA, the CDR3 is TGTGCCAGCAGCCCGGGGACAATGACAGATACGCAGTATTTT. The chain is built from TRBV13 and TRBJ2-3; possible D gene TRBD1, 6 bases. Per the germline V gene, CDR1 is PRHDT and CDR2 is FYEKMQ (reference sequence). The CDR3 runs to 14 residues. V was pared by 5 bases and J by 3 bases, with 12 bases between. Together with reference TRBV13 and TRBJ2-3, the CDR3 gives the full variable domain: AAGVIQSPRHLIKEKRETATLKCYPIPRHDTVYWYQQGPGQDPQFLISFYEKMQSDKGSIPDRFSAQQFSDYHSELNMSSLELGDSALYFCASSPGTMTDTQYFGPGTRLTVL.

The chain uses TRBV4-2 and TRBJ1-5, with D maybe TRBD1 (6 bases). The CDR3 sequence is 17 residues long. The germline V gene encodes CDR1 LGHNA and CDR2 YNFKEQ. V gave up 4 bases and J gave up 0 bases, with 16 bases separating them. DNA of the CDR3: TGTGCCAGCAGCCCAGCACAGGGAACGAATAGCAATCAGCCCCAGCATTTT. Translating it yields CASSPAQGTNSNQPQHF.

The V gene is TRBV7-9, the J gene TRBJ2-6; no reliable D call. Trimming took off 9 bases at V and 0 bases at J, with 9 bases between the two ends. Germline lookup yields CDR1 SEHNR and CDR2 FQNEAQ (reference sequence). CDR3 length: 14 residues. The chain's CDR3 is CARPISSGANVLTF. The CDR3 region has the DNA TGTGCCAGACCAATCAGCTCTGGGGCCAACGTCCTGACTTTC.

Only a few counts were recorded for this clone. V is TRBV29-1 and J is TRBJ2-5; D might be TRBD2 (6 bases). CDR1 is SQVTM and CDR2 is ANQGSEA in the germline V gene. The V gene lost 6 bases and the J gene lost 5 bases, with 16 bases spanning the gap. The CDR3 totals 13 residues. CDR3 nucleotides: TGCAGCGTGAGACTAGTGGGTGGGGAGACCCAGTACTTC. It yields the protein CSVRLVGGETQYF.

V and J are TRBV11-2 and TRBJ2-7; D unresolved. The CDR3 runs to 13 residues. Trimming stripped 5 bases from V and 1 base from J, with 9 bases between. The germline V gene has CDR1 SGHAT and CDR2 FQNNGV. CDR3 sequence reads: CASSQWGSYEQYV. CDR3 sequence (DNA): TGTGCCAGCAGCCAGTGGGGTTCCTACGAGCAGTACGTC.

This clone has only a few counts. Other DNA sequences of this sample code for an identical CDR3. The rearrangement links TRBV9 to TRBJ2-1; D unclear. The germline gives CDR1 SGDLS, CDR2 YYNGEE. This CDR3 is built from 14 residues. Trimming stripped 0 bases from V and 3 bases from J, with 7 bases between. CDR3 sequence: CASSVGAGYNEQFF. The CDR3 coding sequence is TGTGCCAGCAGCGTAGGTGCAGGCTACAATGAGCAGTTCTTC. Full variable domain (remainder filled in from reference TRBV9 and TRBJ2-1): DSGVTQTPKHLITATGQRVTLRCSPRSGDLSVYWYQQSLDQGLQFLIQYYNGEERAKGNILERFSAQQFPDLHSELNLSSLELGDSALYFCASSVGAGYNEQFFGPGTRLTVL.

The CDR3: CASSQEVGREQFF. CDR3 DNA sequence: TGTGCCAGCAGTCAGGAGGTAGGGAGAGAGCAGTTCTTC. This chain uses TRBV2 with TRBJ2-1, with TRBD2 as a possible D gene (5 bases). V dropped 5 bases and J dropped 10 bases, with 15 bases sitting between them. The CDR3 loop spans 13 amino acids. CDR1 and CDR2 from the germline V gene are SNHLY and FYNNEI.

There are a few counts of this clone. The chain joins TRBV9 to TRBJ2-2; perhaps TRBD1 as D (5 bases). Trimming took 5 bases from V and 2 from J, leaving 13 bases between them. Germline values: CDR1 SGDLS, CDR2 YYNGEE. This CDR3 region has 15 residues. Here the CDR3 reads CASSGVGANTGELFF. CDR3 coding DNA: TGTGCCAGCAGTGGGGTTGGGGCCAACACCGGGGAGCTGTTTTTT. Supplemented by reference TRBV9 and TRBJ2-2, the full variable domain reads DSGVTQTPKHLITATGQRVTLRCSPRSGDLSVYWYQQSLDQGLQFLIQYYNGEERAKGNILERFSAQQFPDLHSELNLSSLELGDSALYFCASSGVGANTGELFFGEGSRLTVL.

This clone has only a few counts. V usage is TRBV30 and J usage is TRBJ2-1; 11 bases agree with TRBD2. V lost 3 bases to trimming and J lost 8 bases; unmatched junction nucleotides: 9. The germline gives CDR1 GTSNPN, CDR2 SVGIG (reference sequence). The CDR3 is 15 amino acids. CDR3 bases: TGTGCCTGGAGGAGAATAGCGGGAGGGCCATATGAGCAGTTCTTC. Encoded protein: CAWRRIAGGPYEQFF.

J is TRBJ2-1 and V is TRBV6-6; D ambiguous. Trimming took off 0 bases at V and 3 bases at J, with 12 bases between the two ends. The length of the CDR3 is 16 residues. Germline loops: CDR1 MNHNY, CDR2 SVGAGI (reference sequence). The CDR3 sequence: CASSYSGQLSYNEQFF. DNA of the CDR3: TGTGCCAGCAGTTACTCGGGTCAGTTGAGCTACAATGAGCAGTTCTTC.

This clone has only a few counts. This chain uses TRBV5-6 with TRBJ2-5; 9 bases align to TRBD2. CDR3 size: 14 residues. After removal of 4 bases from V and 3 bases from J, the junction contained 4 bases not matched to a gene. Germline lookup yields CDR1 SGHDT and CDR2 YYEEEE. The CDR3 region has the DNA TGTGCCAGCAGCCCAGGGACTAGCAAAGAGACCCAGTACTTC. It is translated as CASSPGTSKETQYF.

Only a few counts were recorded for this clone. This chain links TRBV20-1 with TRBJ2-7, with D maybe TRBD2 (5 bases). V lost 3 bases to trimming and J lost 6 bases, with 9 bases between them. Germline V gene lookup returns CDR1 DFQATT and CDR2 SNEGSKA (reference sequence). The CDR3 spans 11 residues. The CDR3 here is CSASLGSEQYF. The DNA for the CDR3 is TGCAGTGCTAGTCTGGGGAGCGAGCAGTACTTC.